This paragraph reports one T cell receptor beta chain. A J-beta primer mix and a sample-barcoded 5' primer were used in a second PCR of roughly 6 to 12 cycles. Each cDNA was tagged by a template-switch adaptor containing 12 random nucleotides. TCRdb reprocessed the 5' RACE reads with MiXCR, giving one entry per CDR3 protein. The data contain some 900,000 distinct CDR3 sequences, 45% to 50% of them singletons. The study isolated at least 7 million PBMCs from each sample. Germline V gene lookup returns CDR1 MNHNS and CDR2 SASEGT. Trimming cost V 8 bases and J 8 bases; bases outside gene matches: 12. The CDR3 is 15 residues long. These data originate in a study of blood T cells in healthy people across ages.

The rearrangement uses TRBV6-1 and TRBJ1-6, with TRBD1 identical over 7 bases. Sequenced: blood. The source is a man under 40 in good health. The CDR3 DNA sequence: TGTGCCAGCGTACGGGAAGGGACAGATGATTCACCCCTCCACTTT. Its protein is CASVREGTDDSPLHF.